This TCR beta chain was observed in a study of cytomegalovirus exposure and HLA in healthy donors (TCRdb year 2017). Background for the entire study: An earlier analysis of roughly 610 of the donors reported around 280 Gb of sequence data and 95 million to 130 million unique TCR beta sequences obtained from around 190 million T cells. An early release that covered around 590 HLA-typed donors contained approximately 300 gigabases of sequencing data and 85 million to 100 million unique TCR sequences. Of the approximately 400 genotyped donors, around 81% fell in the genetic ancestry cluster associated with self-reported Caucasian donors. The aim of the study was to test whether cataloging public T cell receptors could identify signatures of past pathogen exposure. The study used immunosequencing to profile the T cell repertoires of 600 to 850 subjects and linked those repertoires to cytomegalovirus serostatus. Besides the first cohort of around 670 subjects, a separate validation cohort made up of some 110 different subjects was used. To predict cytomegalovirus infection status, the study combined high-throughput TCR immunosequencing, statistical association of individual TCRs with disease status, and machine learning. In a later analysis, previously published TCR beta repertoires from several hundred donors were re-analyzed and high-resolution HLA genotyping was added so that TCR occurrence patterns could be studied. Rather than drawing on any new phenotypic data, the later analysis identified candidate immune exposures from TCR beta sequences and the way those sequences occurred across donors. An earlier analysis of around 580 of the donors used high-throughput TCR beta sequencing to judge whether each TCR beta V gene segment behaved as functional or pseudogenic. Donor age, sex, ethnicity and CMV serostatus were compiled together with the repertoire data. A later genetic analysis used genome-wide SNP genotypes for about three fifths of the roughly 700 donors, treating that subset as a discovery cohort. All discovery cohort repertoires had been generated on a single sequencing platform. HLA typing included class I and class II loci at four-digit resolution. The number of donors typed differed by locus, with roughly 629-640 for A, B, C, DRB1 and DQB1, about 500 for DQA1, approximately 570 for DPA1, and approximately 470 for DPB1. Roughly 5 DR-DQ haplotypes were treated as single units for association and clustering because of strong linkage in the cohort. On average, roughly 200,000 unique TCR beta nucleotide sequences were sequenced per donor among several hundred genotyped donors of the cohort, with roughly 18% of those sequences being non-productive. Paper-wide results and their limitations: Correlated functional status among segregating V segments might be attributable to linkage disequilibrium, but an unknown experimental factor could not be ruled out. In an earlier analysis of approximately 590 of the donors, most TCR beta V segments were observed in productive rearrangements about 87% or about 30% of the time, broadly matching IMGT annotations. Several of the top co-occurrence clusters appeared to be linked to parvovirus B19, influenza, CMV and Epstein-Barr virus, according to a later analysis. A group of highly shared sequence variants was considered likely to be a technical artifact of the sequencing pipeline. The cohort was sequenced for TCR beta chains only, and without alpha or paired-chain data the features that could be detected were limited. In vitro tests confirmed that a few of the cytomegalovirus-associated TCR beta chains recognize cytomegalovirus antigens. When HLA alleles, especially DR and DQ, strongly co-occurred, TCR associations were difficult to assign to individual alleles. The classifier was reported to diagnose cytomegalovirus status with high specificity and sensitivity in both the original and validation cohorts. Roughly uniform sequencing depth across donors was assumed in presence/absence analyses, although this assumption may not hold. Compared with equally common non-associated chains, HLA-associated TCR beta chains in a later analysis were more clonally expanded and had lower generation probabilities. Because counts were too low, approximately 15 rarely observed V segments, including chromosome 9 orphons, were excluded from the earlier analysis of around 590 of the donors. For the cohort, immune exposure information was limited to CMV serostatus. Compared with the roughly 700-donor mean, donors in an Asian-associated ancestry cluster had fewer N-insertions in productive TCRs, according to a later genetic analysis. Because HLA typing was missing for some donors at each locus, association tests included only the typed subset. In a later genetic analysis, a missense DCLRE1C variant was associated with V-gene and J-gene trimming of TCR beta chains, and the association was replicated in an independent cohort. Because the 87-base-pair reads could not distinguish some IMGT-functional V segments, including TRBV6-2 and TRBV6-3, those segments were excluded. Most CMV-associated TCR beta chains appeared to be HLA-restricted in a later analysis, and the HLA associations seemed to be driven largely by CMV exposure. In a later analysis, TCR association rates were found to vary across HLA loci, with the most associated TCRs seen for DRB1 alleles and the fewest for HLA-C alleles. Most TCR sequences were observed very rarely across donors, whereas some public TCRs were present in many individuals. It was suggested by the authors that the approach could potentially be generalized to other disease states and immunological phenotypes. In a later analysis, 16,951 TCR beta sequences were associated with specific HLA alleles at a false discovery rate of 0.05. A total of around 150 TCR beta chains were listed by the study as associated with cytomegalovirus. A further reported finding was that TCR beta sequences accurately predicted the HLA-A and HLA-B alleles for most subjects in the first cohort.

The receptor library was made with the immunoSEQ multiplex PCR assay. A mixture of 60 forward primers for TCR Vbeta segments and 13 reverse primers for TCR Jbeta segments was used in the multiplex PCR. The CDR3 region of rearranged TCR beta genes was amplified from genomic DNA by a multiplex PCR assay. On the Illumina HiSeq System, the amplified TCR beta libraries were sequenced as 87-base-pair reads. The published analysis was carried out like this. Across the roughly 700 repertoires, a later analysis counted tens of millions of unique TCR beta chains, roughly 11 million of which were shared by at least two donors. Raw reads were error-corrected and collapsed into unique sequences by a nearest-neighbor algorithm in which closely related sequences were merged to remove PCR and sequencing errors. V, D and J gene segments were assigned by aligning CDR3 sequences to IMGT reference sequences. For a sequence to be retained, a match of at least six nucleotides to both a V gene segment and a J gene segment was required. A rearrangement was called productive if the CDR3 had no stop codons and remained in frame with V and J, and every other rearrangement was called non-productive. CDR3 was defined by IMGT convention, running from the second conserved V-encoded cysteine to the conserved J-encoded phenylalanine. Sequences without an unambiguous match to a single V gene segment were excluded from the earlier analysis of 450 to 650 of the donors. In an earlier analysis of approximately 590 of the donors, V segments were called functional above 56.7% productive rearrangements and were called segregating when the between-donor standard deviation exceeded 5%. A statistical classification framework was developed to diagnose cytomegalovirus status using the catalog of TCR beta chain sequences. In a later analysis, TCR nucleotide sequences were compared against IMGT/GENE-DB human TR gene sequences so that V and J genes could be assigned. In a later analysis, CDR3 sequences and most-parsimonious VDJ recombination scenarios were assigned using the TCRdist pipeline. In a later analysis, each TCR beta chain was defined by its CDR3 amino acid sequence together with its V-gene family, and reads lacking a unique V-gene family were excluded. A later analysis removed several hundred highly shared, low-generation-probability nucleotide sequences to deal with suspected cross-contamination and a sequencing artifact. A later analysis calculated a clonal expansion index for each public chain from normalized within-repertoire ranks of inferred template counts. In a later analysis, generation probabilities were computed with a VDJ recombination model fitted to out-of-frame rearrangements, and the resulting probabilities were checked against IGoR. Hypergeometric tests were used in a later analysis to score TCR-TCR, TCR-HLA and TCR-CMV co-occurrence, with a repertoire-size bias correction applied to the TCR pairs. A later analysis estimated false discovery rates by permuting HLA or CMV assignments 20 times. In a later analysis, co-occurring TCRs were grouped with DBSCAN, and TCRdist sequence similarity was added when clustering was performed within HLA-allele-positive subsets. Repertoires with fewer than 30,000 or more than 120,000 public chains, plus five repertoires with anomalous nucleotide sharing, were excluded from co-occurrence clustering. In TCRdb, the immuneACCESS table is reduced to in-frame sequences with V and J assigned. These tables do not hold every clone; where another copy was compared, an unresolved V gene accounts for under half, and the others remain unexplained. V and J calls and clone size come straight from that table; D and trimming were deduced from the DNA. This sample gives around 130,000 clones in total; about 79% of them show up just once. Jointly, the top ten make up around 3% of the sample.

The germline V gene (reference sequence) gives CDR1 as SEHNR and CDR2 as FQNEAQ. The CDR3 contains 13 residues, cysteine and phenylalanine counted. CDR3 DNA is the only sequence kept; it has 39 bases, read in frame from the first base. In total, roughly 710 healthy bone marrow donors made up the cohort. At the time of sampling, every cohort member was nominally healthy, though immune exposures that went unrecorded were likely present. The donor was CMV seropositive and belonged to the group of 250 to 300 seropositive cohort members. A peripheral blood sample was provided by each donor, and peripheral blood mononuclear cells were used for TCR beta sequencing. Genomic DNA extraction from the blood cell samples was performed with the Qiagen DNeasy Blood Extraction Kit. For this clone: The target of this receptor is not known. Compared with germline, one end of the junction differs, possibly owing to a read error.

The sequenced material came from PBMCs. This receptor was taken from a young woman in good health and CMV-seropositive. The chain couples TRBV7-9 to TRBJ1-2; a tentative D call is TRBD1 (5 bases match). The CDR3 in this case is CSSGAGANYGYTF. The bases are TGTTCCAGCGGGGCGGGAGCTAACTATGGCTACACCTTC.